These T cell receptor beta chains were read from a single sample in a study of cytomegalovirus exposure and HLA in healthy donors. Sequencing used immunoSEQ multiplex PCR; TCRdb keeps in-frame clones, though not all of them. The sample yields more than 150,000 clones, 75% to 80% seen once. The sequencing input was PBMCs. The receptors originated from a woman aged 25-40 years in good health and CMV-seropositive. The CDR3 runs from the conserved cysteine through the conserved F or W. A D gene is named only where the DNA matches it firmly. Some rows mark clone size as missing; the rest say once, few, many or name a class of expanded clone.

d_call	v_call	clone_size	j_call	cdr3_nt	cdr3_aa
NA	TRBV28	NA	TRBJ2-7	TGTGCCAGCAGTTTGGACAGCTCCTACGAGCAGTACTTC	CASSLDSSYEQYF
NA	TRBV28	NA	TRBJ1-1	TGTGCCAGCAGTGACAGGCTCAACACTGAAGCTTTCTTT	CASSDRLNTEAFF
TRBD1	TRBV29-1	NA	TRBJ2-2	TGCAGCGTCGCCCGGGACAGGGTTAGCACCGGGGAGCTGTTTTTT	CSVARDRVSTGELFF
TRBD1	TRBV28	once	TRBJ2-7	TGTGCCAGCAGTGGGAACCGGGACAGAGTCTACGAGCAGTACTTC	CASSGNRDRVYEQYF
NA	TRBV28	NA	TRBJ1-4	TGTGCCAGCAGTTCGCCGGCGGCTAATGAAAAACTGTTTTTT	CASSSPAANEKLFF
NA	TRBV11-1	NA	TRBJ2-7	TGTGCCAGCAGCCTAAGGACAGCATCCTACGAGCAGTACTTC	CASSLRTASYEQYF
NA	TRBV14	few	TRBJ1-1	TGTGCCAGCAGCTCACGGCGGCGTGATTACACTGAAGCTTTCTTT	CASSSRRRDYTEAFF
TRBD2	TRBV7-9	NA	TRBJ2-4	TGTGCCAGCAGCTTTACCAGCGGGGGGGGCGGTTGGTACTTC	CASSFTSGGGGWYF
NA	TRBV23-1	NA	TRBJ1-3	TGCGCCAGCAGTCCTTTCTCTGGAAACACCATATATTTT	CASSPFSGNTIYF
NA	TRBV10-3	NA	TRBJ2-1	TGTGCCATCAGTGAGTCGGGACTGCAGGCAGGGGAGCAGTTCTTC	CAISESGLQAGEQFF
NA	TRBV27	NA	TRBJ2-5	TGTGCCAGCAGTTTGGCTTTTGGGGCCCAAGAGACCCAGTACTTC	CASSLAFGAQETQYF
TRBD2	TRBV28	NA	TRBJ2-7	TGTGCCAGCAGTTTGGCGGGAGGGCCCCAAAGCGAGCAGTACTTC	CASSLAGGPQSEQYF
NA	TRBV6-5	NA	TRBJ2-6	TGTGCCAGCAGTTATGGCGGTGGGGCCAACGTCCTGACTTTC	CASSYGGGANVLTF
NA	TRBV5-6	NA	TRBJ2-7	TGTGCCAGCAGCTTGGAACCCCAGACTAGTATTTTCGGGCAGTACTTC	CASSLEPQTSIFGQYF
NA	TRBV11-1	NA	TRBJ2-2	TGTGCCAGCAGCGGGAGCCCGGCGTCCGGGGAGCTGTTTTTT	CASSGSPASGELFF
NA	TRBV5-8	few	TRBJ1-1	TGTGCCAGCAGCTTGGGTCGGTTGAACACTGAAGCTTTCTTT	CASSLGRLNTEAFF
TRBD1	TRBV6-5	NA	TRBJ1-2	TGTGCCAGCAGCCGACAGGGTACTAACTATGGCTACACCTTC	CASSRQGTNYGYTF
NA	TRBV7-2	NA	TRBJ2-7	TGTGCCAGCAGCTTAAATCGGGACTACGAGCAGTACTTC	CASSLNRDYEQYF
NA	TRBV5-4	NA	TRBJ2-3	TGTGCCAGCAGCTTGGAAACTATGAAACTAGATACGCAGTATTTT	CASSLETMKLDTQYF
NA	TRBV19	NA	TRBJ1-2	TGTGCCAGTGTTACCCCTCCGGATGGCTACACCTTC	CASVTPPDGYTF
TRBD2	TRBV10-3	NA	TRBJ2-1	TGTTCCGTAGCGGGAGAGGGTTATGAGCAGTTCTTC	CSVAGEGYEQFF
NA	TRBV27	once	TRBJ2-2	TGTGCCAGCGGATACAGGGCGCTGAACACCGGGGAGCTGTTTTTT	CASGYRALNTGELFF
TRBD2	TRBV10-3	few	TRBJ2-2	TGTGCCATCACCAAAGCCCGGCGGGGGTCGGCGAACACCGGGGAGCTGTTTTTT	CAITKARRGSANTGELFF
NA	TRBV2	NA	TRBJ1-5	TGTGCCAGCAGCGCAGACTGGCGACCGTCCTTCAATCAGCCCCAGCATTTT	CASSADWRPSFNQPQHF
NA	TRBV19	NA	TRBJ1-1	TGTGCCAGTAGTATCTCGGGGATTAGGACTGAAGCTTTCTTT	CASSISGIRTEAFF
TRBD1	TRBV7-6	NA	TRBJ2-6	TGTGCCAGCAGCTTCAGACAGGGCCAGGGTGCCAACGTCCTGACTTTC	CASSFRQGQGANVLTF
NA	TRBV11-1	NA	TRBJ2-7	TGTGCCAGCAGCTTAGCGGTGGCAGACAGAGAGTACTACGAGCAGTACTTC	CASSLAVADREYYEQYF
NA	TRBV5-4	NA	TRBJ1-2	TGTGCCAGCAGCGAGGGGTGGGGGGAAGATGGCTACACCTTC	CASSEGWGEDGYTF